This note documents a single T cell receptor beta chain sequence. Its cognate antigen is unknown. These data come from a study of T-cell memory formation after mild COVID-19. Notes on the study in general: Clonal second-wave expansions that peaked on day 37 had unconfirmed SARS-CoV-2 specificity. The CD4+ clones that contracted clustered mainly within CM and EM, and the CD8+ clones concentrated in EMRA.

TCRdb independently ran MiXCR on the 5' RACE reads; one entry per CDR3 protein. The sample contains around 440,000 distinct CDR3 sequences, 18% of which appear only once. Losses at the gene ends were 5 bases for V and 8 bases for J; bases not matched to a gene: 11. This CDR3 is 14 amino acids long. Per the germline V gene, CDR1 is MNHNS and CDR2 is SASEGT. This chain connects TRBV6-1 to TRBJ1-2; 7 bases map to TRBD1. This TCR came from an adult woman who had mild COVID-19 (a few samples of this study predate the infection). Cell type and time point are not known. The sample comprised PBMCs or a T cell subset sorted from them (not recorded which). The CDR3 here is CASSNRGSSPGYTF. The CDR3 nucleotides read TGTGCCAGCAGTAACAGGGGATCCAGCCCCGGCTACACCTTC.